These 7 T cell receptor beta chains originate from one sample sequenced in a study of shared clonotypes between healthy human individuals (dated by TCRdb to the early 2020s). Libraries were prepared through the immunoSEQ multiplex PCR assay. TCRdb retrieved this table from immuneACCESS and kept in-frame rearrangements only. Not all clones are present; in checked studies, unresolved V genes account for under half, and no reason is known for the remainder. The sample table contains more than 2,000,000 clones; only one count was recorded for approximately 95% of them. Of the sample, 0.39% is held by the ten largest clones. Sequenced material: naive CD4+ T cells from PBMCs. Per the publication, the cell subset or site label means: CD45RA+ positively selected. The receptors were sampled from a man between 18 and 29 years old in good health. Some clones in this sample may be carry-over from other donors' samples.

The V and J genes are TRBV27 and TRBJ1-4; D may be TRBD1 (5 bases). The germline CDR1 and CDR2 sequences are MNHEY and SMNVEV (reference sequence). V gave up 6 bases and J gave up 8 bases, with 19 bases separating them. This CDR3 spans 15 amino acids. CDR3 protein: CASRLQGLGMEKLFF. The CDR3 DNA reads as TGTGCCAGCAGACTGCAGGGCCTCGGAATGGAAAAACTGTTTTTT.

V gene TRBV19 combines with J gene TRBJ2-7; D remains ambiguous. Germline values: CDR1 LNHDA, CDR2 SQIVND (reference sequence). V lost 10 bases and J 0 bases, leaving 13 bases between the germline ends. This CDR3 is 13 amino acids long. CDR3 sequence reads: CATGRTLSYEQYF. Here the CDR3 DNA reads TGTGCCACCGGGCGGACCCTCTCCTACGAGCAGTACTTC.

As regards this clone: A much more abundant neighbour one base away suggests this may be a read error. In the same sample, other DNA sequences code for this CDR3. The chain employs TRBV5-1 and TRBJ1-1; D unresolved. The V end lost 0 bases, the J end lost 3 bases, and 6 bases lay between the germline ends. The CDR3 covers 13 residues. Germline CDR1 reads SGHRS; CDR2 reads YFSETQ. The DNA of the CDR3 is TGCGCCAGCAGCTTGGGGCAGCACACTGAAGCTTTCTTT. Protein product: CASSLGQHTEAFF. Filled out from reference TRBV5-1 and TRBJ1-1, the complete variable domain reads KAGVTQTPRYLIKTRGQQVTLSCSPISGHRSVSWYQQTPGQGLQFLFEYFSETQRNKGNFPGRFSGRQFSNSRSEMNVSTLELGDSALYLCASSLGQHTEAFFGQGTRLTVV.

V is TRBV5-1 and J is TRBJ2-3, with 8 positions matching TRBD1. The CDR3 is made up of 16 amino acids. Germline assignment: CDR1 SGHRS and CDR2 YFSETQ. V shed 4 bases, J shed 2 bases, and the junction held 9 bases outside the gene matches. The CDR3 DNA reads as TGCGCCAGCAGCCTGGGGGGACAGGCCTTCACAGATACGCAGTATTTT. Translating gives CASSLGGQAFTDTQYF.

This chain joins TRBV7-2 and TRBJ2-1; 7 bases align to TRBD2. CDR3 length: 15 amino acids. Looked up from germline, CDR1 is SGHTA and CDR2 is FQGNSA. V lost 5 bases, J lost 4 bases, and 8 bases stayed unmatched. This CDR3 reads CASSGGGPGYNEQFF. The CDR3 coding sequence is TGTGCCAGCAGCGGGGGAGGGCCGGGATACAATGAGCAGTTCTTC.

The table lists this clone with a count of one. The rearrangement links TRBV19 to TRBJ2-2; TRBD2 aligns across 9 bases. J was trimmed by 2 bases and V by 3 bases; bases with no gene match: 13. The germline V gene has CDR1 LNHDA and CDR2 SQIVND (reference sequence). CDR3 length equals 19 residues. The DNA for the CDR3 is TGTGCCAGTAGTATCTTCCTGCCGATAGCGGGAGTAAACACCGGGGAGCTGTTTTTT. It yields the protein CASSIFLPIAGVNTGELFF.

The table lists this clone with a count of one. This rearrangement joins TRBV5-4 to TRBJ1-3, with D perhaps TRBD1 (5 bases). The V gene lost 3 bases and the J gene lost 0 bases, with 10 bases spanning the gap. CDR3 length: 15 amino acids. Looked up from germline, CDR1 is SGHNT and CDR2 is YYREEE (reference sequence). CDR3 loop: CASSWMTDSGNTIYF. The CDR3 DNA reads as TGTGCCAGCAGCTGGATGACAGACTCTGGAAACACCATATATTTT. The whole variable domain, remainder taken from reference TRBV5-4 and TRBJ1-3, is ETGVTQSPTHLIKTRGQQVTLRCSSQSGHNTVSWYQQALGQGPQFIFQYYREEENGRGNFPPRFSGLQFPNYSSELNVNALELDDSALYLCASSWMTDSGNTIYFGEGSWLTVV.